Presented here are 3 T cell receptor beta chains from one specimen sequenced in a study of a mutant IDH1 vaccine in newly diagnosed glioma. No antigens are known for them. The method was immunoSEQ multiplex PCR; TCRdb's version includes in-frame clones alone and lacks a portion of them. The repertoire holds 100,000 to 150,000 clones, with roughly 77% as singletons. Documented time point: week 11, during vaccination. One vaccine dose held 300 ug of mutant IDH1 20-mer peptide and came with topical imiquimod. Sequenced here: PBMCs, sampled from a glioma patient whose treatment included an IDH1 peptide vaccine. All receptors come from a man aged 35 to 55 with glioma.

The V and J genes are TRBV9 and TRBJ1-6, with D possibly being TRBD1 (5 bases). Trimming removed 0 bases at V and 2 bases at J, with 9 bases between. Germline CDR1 is SGDLS and CDR2 is YYNGEE. The CDR3 sequence is 16 residues long. The CDR3 region has the DNA TGTGCCAGCAGCGTAGGGGACGGGACCTATAATTCACCCCTCCACTTT. It is translated as CASSVGDGTYNSPLHF.

The chain combines TRBV7-6 with TRBJ2-7, with D uncertain. CDR1 and CDR2 from the germline V gene are SGHVS and FNYEAQ. This CDR3 is 13 amino acids long. V gave up 5 bases and J gave up 7 bases, with 15 bases separating them. The CDR3 DNA reads TGTGCCAGCAGCCCCCGCGAGTTGCGGGAGCAGTACTTC. Translated: CASSPRELREQYF. Variable domain in full (rest from reference TRBV7-6 and TRBJ2-7): GAGVSQSPRYKVTKRGQDVALRCDPISGHVSLYWYRQALGQGPEFLTYFNYEAQQDKSGLPNDRFSAERPEGSISTLTIQRTEQRDSAMYRCASSPRELREQYFGPGTRLTVT.

The V call is TRBV30, the J call TRBJ1-6; D remains unclear. The CDR3 contains 12 residues. V was shortened by 0 bases and J by 7 bases, with 4 bases between the two germline ends. Germline lookup yields CDR1 GTSNPN and CDR2 SVGIG (reference sequence). This CDR3 reads CAWSVGNSPLHF. The CDR3 DNA follows: TGTGCCTGGAGTGTTGGGAATTCACCCCTCCACTTT.